These T cell receptor beta chains were read from a single sample in a study of cytomegalovirus exposure and HLA in healthy donors. Measured with immunoSEQ multiplex PCR; TCRdb has only the in-frame clones, and not every one. This sample carries over 70,000 clones, 85% to 90% of them seen once, and the ten largest clones take about 4.1%. The sequencing sample was made of PBMCs. These receptors originate from a young woman in good health and CMV-seropositive. Both conserved end residues are part of each CDR3. D genes are given only for firm matches. The size of a clone is reported for some rows only, either as once, few or many, or as a class for expanded clones.

TRBD1	few	TRBV11-2	TRBJ2-7	TGTGCCAGCAGCCGGGACAGACTCTACGAGCAGTACTTC	CASSRDRLYEQYF
TRBD1	few	TRBV9	TRBJ2-7	TGTGCCAGCAGCCCTCGGGACAGGGGCTACGAGCAGTACTTC	CASSPRDRGYEQYF
-	-	TRBV28	TRBJ2-2	TGTGCCAGCAGAACGACAGGCCGATCGAACACCGGGGAGCTGTTTTTT	CASRTTGRSNTGELFF
TRBD2	-	TRBV10-2	TRBJ2-2	TGCGCCAGCACCCATAGCGGGAGTTCCGCCGGGGAGCTGTTTTTT	CASTHSGSSAGELFF
-	once	TRBV9	TRBJ2-1	TGTGCCAGCAGCGTAGACAGGGGGGGATACAATGAGCAGTTCTTC	CASSVDRGGYNEQFF
-	-	TRBV27	TRBJ2-7	TGTGCCAGCAGTTACAGATTTTCCTACGAGCAGTACTTC	CASSYRFSYEQYF
-	-	TRBV9	TRBJ1-5	TGTGCCAGCAGCGAGGGGGTTGGAAGCAATCAGCCCCAGCATTTT	CASSEGVGSNQPQHF
TRBD2	-	TRBV11-3	TRBJ2-3	TGTGCCAGCAGCGGCCCGGGACTAGCGGGAGAAGATACGCAGTATTTT	CASSGPGLAGEDTQYF
-	once	TRBV6-1	TRBJ1-2	TGTGCCAGCAGTCTAACTTCCTATGGCTACACCTTC	CASSLTSYGYTF
-	-	TRBV10-3	TRBJ2-7	TGTGCCATCAGTGGCGGGACGGAGGCCTACGAGCAGTACTTC	CAISGGTEAYEQYF
-	-	TRBV7-8	TRBJ1-1	TGTGCCAGCAGCTGGGAGGGGGGCTGGGGAGCTTTCTTT	CASSWEGGWGAFF
-	-	TRBV7-9	TRBJ2-3	TGTGCCAGCAGCTTCTTTGTGGCGGGCCGCACAGATACGCAGTATTTT	CASSFFVAGRTDTQYF
TRBD2	-	TRBV6-4	TRBJ2-1	TGTGCCAGCAGTGAGCGGGAGGGCTACAATGAGCAGTTCTTC	CASSEREGYNEQFF
TRBD1	few	TRBV6-5	TRBJ2-3	TGTGCCAGCAGTTTTGTACCGGGACAGGGGCGGGATACGCAGTATTTT	CASSFVPGQGRDTQYF
-	-	TRBV30	TRBJ1-4	TGTGCCTGGAGAATAGGGGTCGAATCTGAAAAACTGTTTTTT	CAWRIGVESEKLFF
TRBD2	once	TRBV9	TRBJ2-7	TGTGCCAGCAGCGTTCAAGCGGGGGGGCCGGAAGAGCAGTACTTC	CASSVQAGGPEEQYF
TRBD2	-	TRBV10-3	TRBJ2-1	TGTGCCATCAGTTTAGCGGGAGGGTTCTACAATGAGCAGTTCTTC	CAISLAGGFYNEQFF
-	-	TRBV4-3	TRBJ2-5	TGCGCCAGCAGCCAAGATACCACTACCAACCAAGAGACCCAGTACTTC	CASSQDTTTNQETQYF
TRBD2	-	TRBV11-2	TRBJ2-5	TGTGCCAGCAGCTTAGGCGCGGGAGGACAAGAGACCCAGTACTTC	CASSLGAGGQETQYF
TRBD1	-	TRBV4-1	TRBJ2-7	TGCGCCAGCAGCCAAAGTAAGGGGGCCTCCTACGAGCAGTACTTC	CASSQSKGASYEQYF
TRBD2	once	TRBV9	TRBJ2-5	TGTGCCAGCAGCGTAGAGGGCGGGGGTTCGGAGACCCAGTACTTC	CASSVEGGGSETQYF
TRBD1	-	TRBV6-1	TRBJ2-3	TGTGCCAGCAGTGGGACAGGGTTAACGCAGTATTTT	CASSGTGLTQYF
TRBD1	-	TRBV19	TRBJ1-1	TGTGCCAGTAGTGCCAGACAGGGTAGGAGAGACACTGAAGCTTTCTTT	CASSARQGRRDTEAFF
-	few	TRBV4-1	TRBJ1-1	TGCGCCAGCCAACTGGACGGGGGGGGCACTGAAGCTTTCTTT	CASQLDGGGTEAFF
-	-	TRBV2	TRBJ2-7	TGTGCCAGCAAATTCCAGGCCAACTCCTACGAGCAGTACTTC	CASKFQANSYEQYF
-	-	TRBV6-5	TRBJ2-2	TGTGCCAGCAGTTACTCTTTCGGGGGGGAGCTGTTTTTT	CASSYSFGGELFF
TRBD1	-	TRBV7-9	TRBJ2-7	TGTGCCAGCAGCTCTTCGACAGGGGTGGACGAGCAGTACTTC	CASSSSTGVDEQYF
-	-	TRBV6-5	TRBJ2-7	TGTGCCAGCAGGGACAGAACCTACGAGCAGTACTTC	CASRDRTYEQYF
-	-	TRBV6-5	TRBJ1-6	TGTGCCAGCAGTTACTCTGCGGGGAATTCACCCCTCCACTTT	CASSYSAGNSPLHF